The clone carrying this T cell receptor (beta chain) turned up a few times. No antigen is known for it. The data belong to a study of identical twins. Findings of the study overall: Instead of following the same donors, the conclusions were based on cross-sectional statistical analysis. For cord blood, abundant beta clonotypes had fewer insertions, unlike memory repertoires, which showed none.

A universal primer site came from template switching; cDNA carried unique molecular identifiers. TCRdb independently ran MiXCR on the 5' RACE reads; one entry per CDR3 protein. The table has hundreds of thousands of distinct CDR3 sequences, more than 6.5% seen once. This sample was shared with a second study, whose subject was yellow fever vaccine responses in identical twins.

The sample was PBMCs. This TCR was sampled from a woman aged 18-29 years in good health.

The CDR3: CASSQDQVLPGREQYF. In nucleotides, the CDR3 is TGTGCCAGCAGCCAAGATCAGGTCTTACCGGGTCGCGAGCAGTACTTC. The chain combines TRBV3-1 with TRBJ2-7; no firm D call. Germline CDR1 reads LGHDT; CDR2 reads YNNKEL (reference sequence). This CDR3 has 16 amino acids. V was cut by 0 bases and J by 6 bases, with 18 bases left in between.